This entry lists 23 T cell receptor beta chains sequenced from one sample in a study of cytotoxic CD8 clonotypes in ibrutinib-treated CLL. Profiled with immunoSEQ multiplex PCR; TCRdb holds only in-frame clones, not every one. The sample consists of approximately 80,000 clones, 85% to 90% of them appearing once. The material was PBMCs, obtained before ibrutinib treatment. The receptors were sampled from a human donor with chronic lymphocytic leukemia.

The chain uses TRBV28 and TRBJ2-1; D is perhaps TRBD1 (5 bases). This CDR3 comprises 13 residues. The V gene's germline CDR1 is MDHEN and CDR2 SYDVKM. Between the trimmed V and J ends, which lost 7 bases and 3 bases, there was a span of 10 bases. The CDR3: CASIGAIYNEQFF. CDR3 nucleotide sequence: TGTGCCAGCATTGGGGCCATCTACAATGAGCAGTTCTTC.

This clone was seen only once. The chain employs TRBV2 and TRBJ2-1, with D possibly being TRBD1 or TRBD2 (5 bases each). There are 16 residues in the CDR3. With 8 bases removed from V and 8 bases from J, the gap between germline ends came to 25 bases. Germline assignment: CDR1 SNHLY and CDR2 FYNNEI. The CDR3 loop is CASGTNRDHRHDEQFF. The CDR3 DNA follows: TGTGCCAGCGGAACAAACCGGGACCATAGACACGATGAGCAGTTCTTC.

The chain combines TRBV18 with TRBJ1-5; 9 nucleotides match TRBD1. This CDR3 is 16 amino acids long. The germline CDR1 and CDR2 sequences are KGHSH and LQKENI. V gave up 2 bases and J gave up 1 base; unmatched junction bases: 3. This chain's CDR3 is CASSPRQGGSNQPQHF. The DNA of the CDR3 is TGTGCCAGCTCACCAAGACAGGGGGGGAGCAATCAGCCCCAGCATTTT.

Here the CDR3 reads CASSQDPRTNEKLFF. CDR3 coding DNA: TGCGCCAGCAGCCAAGACCCCCGGACTAATGAAAAACTGTTTTTT. This chain connects TRBV4-1 to TRBJ1-4, with D unresolved. Germline CDR1 MGHRA, CDR2 YSYEKL. Between the trimmed V and J ends, which lost 0 bases and 2 bases, there was a span of 7 bases. The CDR3 is made up of 15 amino acids.

The rearrangement joins TRBV13 to TRBJ2-2, with D possibly TRBD2 on 6 matching bases. CDR3 length: 16 amino acids. Germline-derived CDR1 and CDR2 are PRHDT and FYEKMQ (reference sequence). The V end lost 0 bases, the J end lost 4 bases, and 12 bases lay between the germline ends. CDR3 amino acids: CASSLGGGSRTGELFF. The CDR3 DNA reads as TGTGCCAGCAGCTTAGGTGGAGGGTCTCGCACCGGGGAGCTGTTTTTT.

V is TRBV9 and J is TRBJ1-3; D is possibly TRBD1 (6 bases). The length of the CDR3 is 12 residues. V lost 4 bases, J lost 11 bases, and 13 bases lay in between. CDR1 is SGDLS, CDR2 YYNGEE, per germline. Here the CDR3 reads CASSLSGTSIYF. DNA for the CDR3: TGTGCCAGCAGCCTATCCGGGACATCCATATATTTT.

The chain couples TRBV5-6 to TRBJ1-2, with TRBD1 identical over 7 bases. The length of the CDR3 is 16 residues. Trimming removed 1 base from V and 3 bases from J; junction bases left unmatched: 9. The V gene's germline CDR1 is SGHDT and CDR2 YYEEEE. In DNA, the CDR3 is TGTGCCAGCAGCTTGTTCCGACAGGGAATAGACTATGGCTACACCTTC. Residues: CASSLFRQGIDYGYTF.

The chain joins TRBV6-5 to TRBJ2-1; TRBD1 aligns across 8 bases. The CDR3 contains 15 residues. Unmatched junction bases numbered 7, after V lost 5 bases and J lost 4 bases. Germline-derived CDR1 and CDR2 are MNHEY and SVGAGI. The CDR3 DNA reads as TGTGCCAGCAGTCGACAGGGGTTTACGTACAATGAGCAGTTCTTC. As protein: CASSRQGFTYNEQFF.

The J gene is TRBJ2-1, the V gene TRBV7-3, with D unclear. The CDR3 extends over 12 amino acids. Germline CDR1 is SGHTA and CDR2 is FQGTGA. V was pared by 5 bases and J by 10 bases, with 12 bases between. The CDR3 nucleotides are TGTGCCAGCAGCCTGTTAGTGGGGGAGCAGTTCTTC. Translating it yields CASSLLVGEQFF.

This chain links TRBV10-1 with TRBJ2-5, with 14 bases aligning to TRBD2. Losses at the gene ends were 6 bases for V and 4 bases for J; bases not matched to a gene: 4. Per germline, CDR1 WNHNN and CDR2 SYGVQD (reference sequence). This CDR3 region has 15 residues. CDR3 in amino acids: CASSQGLAGGETQYF. The CDR3 bases are TGCGCCAGCAGCCAAGGACTAGCGGGAGGAGAGACCCAGTACTTC.

V gene TRBV29-1 combines with J gene TRBJ1-2, with D perhaps TRBD1 (5 bases). Per the germline V gene, CDR1 is SQVTM and CDR2 is ANQGSEA. The CDR3 is made up of 12 amino acids. V shed 5 bases and J shed 4 bases, with 11 bases lying between them. Here the CDR3 DNA reads TGCAGCGTTCAACAGGTAACCTATGGCTACACCTTC. Its protein product is CSVQQVTYGYTF.

This clone was detected only a few times. The gene calls are TRBV4-3 and TRBJ1-1; no definite D call. The CDR3 runs to 14 residues. V dropped 4 bases and J dropped 1 base, with 10 bases sitting between them. Germline lookup yields CDR1 LGHNA and CDR2 YSLEER. The CDR3 sequence is CASSRQAQNTEAFF. CDR3 bases: TGCGCCAGCAGCCGGCAGGCCCAGAACACTGAAGCTTTCTTT.

V usage is TRBV7-9 and J usage is TRBJ1-5; TRBD1 agrees at 7 bases. CDR3 length: 15 residues. Trimming removed 4 bases from V and 4 bases from J; junction bases left unmatched: 7. The V gene's germline CDR1 is SEHNR and CDR2 FQNEAQ (reference sequence). Here the CDR3 DNA reads TGTGCCAGCAGCTCCGGGGACAGACCAAATCAGCCCCAGCATTTT. This sequence encodes CASSSGDRPNQPQHF.

The table lists this clone with a few counts. This chain connects TRBV2 to TRBJ1-2; maybe TRBD1 (5 bases). V was cut by 11 bases and J by 7 bases, with 20 bases left in between. The CDR3 has 13 residues. From germline, CDR1 is SNHLY and CDR2 FYNNEI. CDR3 in amino acids: CAGGDSPVVGYTF. The DNA for the CDR3 is TGTGCCGGAGGGGACTCTCCCGTTGTTGGCTACACCTTC. Full variable domain (remainder filled in from reference TRBV2 and TRBJ1-2): EPEVTQTPSHQVTQMGQEVILRCVPISNHLYFYWYRQILGQKVEFLVSFYNNEISEKSEIFDDQFSVERPDGSNFTLKIRSTKLEDSAMYFCAGGDSPVVGYTFGSGTRLTVV.

The J gene is TRBJ2-2, the V gene TRBV6-1; TRBD2 is a possible D gene (6 bases). V was pared by 2 bases and J by 4 bases, with 14 bases between. The CDR3 covers 16 residues. The germline V gene has CDR1 MNHNS and CDR2 SASEGT. Here the CDR3 reads CASSENPGGGTGELFF. The CDR3, as DNA: TGTGCCAGCAGTGAAAACCCCGGGGGTGGCACCGGGGAGCTGTTTTTT.

The chain has TRBV5-1 and TRBJ2-7; D is uncertain. Germline V gene data show CDR1 as SGHRS and CDR2 as YFSETQ. V lost 5 bases, J lost 2 bases, and 11 bases lay in between. The CDR3 is 13 amino acids. Here the CDR3 reads CASRIDRPYEQYF. As DNA, the CDR3 is TGCGCCAGCAGGATAGACCGGCCCTACGAGCAGTACTTC.

The count of this clone is one. V is TRBV11-1 and J is TRBJ2-6; D unclear. CDR3 length equals 16 residues. V was cut by 4 bases and J by 2 bases, with 12 bases left in between. Germline CDR1 is SGHAT and CDR2 is FQDESV (reference sequence). CDR3 loop: CASSYSGLAGANVLTF. CDR3 sequence (DNA): TGTGCCAGCAGCTATTCAGGTTTGGCTGGGGCCAACGTCCTGACTTTC.

This clone was seen just once. This chain connects TRBV9 to TRBJ2-7; no reliable D call. This CDR3 is built from 15 residues. CDR1 is SGDLS and CDR2 is YYNGEE in the germline V gene. Deletions cut 2 bases from V and 1 base from J, with 13 bases between. The CDR3, as DNA: TGTGCCAGCAGCGTGGCCGGCGGCACGTCCTACGAGCAGTACTTC. As protein: CASSVAGGTSYEQYF.

The chain recombines TRBV27 with TRBJ2-1, with a tentative D call TRBD2 (5 bases). Looked up from germline, CDR1 is MNHEY and CDR2 is SMNVEV (reference sequence). The CDR3 extends over 17 amino acids. V was shortened by 3 bases and J by 1 base, with 16 bases between the two germline ends. The CDR3 DNA reads as TGTGCCAGCAGTTTGGCCGAAGGTGAGCGGTCCTACAATGAGCAGTTCTTC. Residues: CASSLAEGERSYNEQFF.

This clone was seen only a few times. The chain carries TRBV4-1 and TRBJ2-5; D remains ambiguous. Germline assignment: CDR1 MGHRA and CDR2 YSYEKL. Trimming cost V 1 base and J 5 bases, with 8 bases left between them. The CDR3 runs 13 residues. CDR3 bases: TGCGCCAGCAGCCAAGGAAGCCGTGAGACCCAGTACTTC. This gives the protein CASSQGSRETQYF.

This clone was counted a single time. The chain joins TRBV7-3 to TRBJ2-1; 7 positions match TRBD2. Trimming removed 3 bases from V and 8 bases from J; junction bases left unmatched: 10. Per germline, CDR1 SGHTA and CDR2 FQGTGA. This CDR3 comprises 15 residues. For the CDR3, the DNA is TGTGCCAGCAGCTTTCAACGACGGGAGGTCGATGAGCAGTTCTTC. The encoded protein is CASSFQRREVDEQFF.

V and J are TRBV14 and TRBJ1-1; D call uncertain. This CDR3 contains 17 residues. The V and J ends lost 0 bases and 4 bases respectively, with 18 bases between them. CDR1 and CDR2 (germline): SGHDN, FVKESK. The CDR3 here is CASSQDRQASGGTEAFF. DNA of the CDR3: TGTGCCAGCAGCCAAGATCGGCAGGCCTCGGGAGGCACTGAAGCTTTCTTT.

The chain has TRBV25-1 and TRBJ2-1; tentative D call: TRBD2 (5 bases). The CDR3 sequence is 15 residues long. Per the germline V gene, CDR1 is MGHDK and CDR2 is SYGVNS. Between the trimmed V and J ends, which lost 7 bases and 6 bases, there was a span of 19 bases. CDR3 DNA: TGTGCCAGCACCCGACCTGGGGTAGGGAGCAATGAGCAGTTCTTC. Translated: CASTRPGVGSNEQFF.